Shown below are 19 T cell receptor beta chains from a single sample sequenced in a study of blood T cell repertoires in COVID-19. Assay used: immunoSEQ multiplex PCR; TCRdb lists only in-frame clones, some missing. The sample records about 100,000 clones, more than 65% being singletons. The sequenced material came from peripheral blood. These receptors were taken from a woman in her 70s with acute or convalescent COVID-19.

This rearrangement joins TRBV2 to TRBJ2-7; 12 positions match TRBD2. The CDR3 runs to 14 residues. J lost 2 bases, V lost 5 bases, and 1 base had no gene match. The V gene's germline CDR1 is SNHLY and CDR2 FYNNEI. CDR3 in DNA: TGTGCCAGCAGTCGGACTAGCGGGGCCTACGAGCAGTACTTC. Translated: CASSRTSGAYEQYF.

The chain uses TRBV19 and TRBJ2-5; 7 bases agree with TRBD1. The ends lost 5 bases at V and 2 bases at J; junction bases unmatched: 8. The CDR3 covers 15 residues. Germline assignment: CDR1 LNHDA and CDR2 SQIVND (reference sequence). CDR3 residues: CASSVLQGSQETQYF. The CDR3 region has the DNA TGTGCCAGTAGTGTCCTACAGGGGTCTCAAGAGACCCAGTACTTC.

The chain employs TRBV30 and TRBJ1-5; TRBD1 agrees at 10 bases. The CDR3 contains 15 residues. The V segment lost 1 base and the J segment 10 bases; nucleotides outside the gene matches: 10. The germline V gene encodes CDR1 GTSNPN and CDR2 SVGIG (reference sequence). CDR3 DNA: TGTGCCTGGAGTGCCGGGACAGGGGCAATGGGCCCCCAGCATTTT. Protein product: CAWSAGTGAMGPQHF.

The chain links TRBV5-1 to TRBJ2-3; D call uncertain. Trimming stripped 4 bases from V and 2 bases from J, with 5 bases between. This CDR3 spans 12 amino acids. Germline CDR1 is SGHRS and CDR2 is YFSETQ. The CDR3: CASSPDTDTQYF. The CDR3 DNA reads TGCGCCAGCAGCCCAGACACAGATACGCAGTATTTT.

V gene TRBV18 combines with J gene TRBJ1-2; 7 bases map to TRBD1. The CDR3 is 14 residues long. J was trimmed by 8 bases and V by 4 bases; bases with no gene match: 10. Germline V lookup: CDR1 KGHSH, CDR2 LQKENI. The CDR3 DNA is TGTGCCAGCTCACTATCGGACCGGACAGGAGGCTACACCTTC. Its protein is CASSLSDRTGGYTF.

The chain has TRBV7-3 and TRBJ1-6; maybe TRBD1 (6 bases). V lost 4 bases and J lost 10, with 32 bases in between. The CDR3 runs to 20 residues. Germline CDR1 SGHTA, CDR2 FQGTGA. The CDR3 protein is CASSSPTAGEGPCLASPLHF. In nucleotides, the CDR3 is TGTGCCAGCAGCTCCCCGACGGCAGGGGAGGGCCCCTGTCTGGCGTCACCCCTCCACTTT.

This clone has a single count. The chain uses TRBV27 and TRBJ2-3, with 8 bases lining up with TRBD2. CDR1 is MNHEY and CDR2 is SMNVEV in the germline V gene (reference sequence). The trim removed 3 bases at V and 0 bases at J, leaving 5 bases unmatched. The CDR3 consists of 16 residues. CDR3 in DNA: TGTGCCAGCAGTTTCCGGGGGGGGGTAAGCACAGATACGCAGTATTTT. Translating it yields CASSFRGGVSTDTQYF.

The chain is built from TRBV28 and TRBJ2-7; the match to TRBD2 covers 9 bases. The germline gives CDR1 MDHEN, CDR2 SYDVKM. The CDR3 is made up of 17 amino acids. V lost 1 base, J lost 1 base, and 8 bases stayed unmatched. This CDR3 reads CASSLSASGVSSYEQYV. CDR3 DNA: TGTGCCAGCAGTTTATCTGCTAGCGGGGTGTCATCCTACGAGCAGTACGTC.

This sequence joins TRBV3-1 (or the pseudogene TRBV3-2) and TRBJ2-7, with 7 bases that match TRBD2. V was clipped by 0 bases and J by 2 bases; unmatched bases: 10. The CDR3 has 17 residues. Per germline, CDR1 LGHDT and CDR2 YNNKEL (reference sequence). The CDR3 sequence is CASSQDPLRGSTYEQYF. The CDR3, as DNA: TGTGCCAGCAGCCAAGATCCCTTGCGGGGGAGCACCTACGAGCAGTACTTC.

This chain uses TRBV15 with TRBJ1-3, with D possibly TRBD1 on 6 matching bases. Trimming stripped 0 bases from V and 0 bases from J, with 15 bases between. The germline V gene encodes CDR1 LNHNV and CDR2 YYDKDF (reference sequence). CDR3 length: 18 residues. The CDR3 DNA follows: TGTGCCACCAGCAGAGATAGGTTCGACAGGCTCTCTGGAAACACCATATATTTT. Protein: CATSRDRFDRLSGNTIYF.

This chain uses TRBV7-2 with TRBJ2-1, with a possible D match to TRBD1 (6 bases). Trimming took off 8 bases at V and 7 bases at J, with 18 bases between the two ends. The CDR3 covers 14 residues. From germline, CDR1 is SGHTA and CDR2 FQGNSA. The DNA for the CDR3 is TGTGCCAGCTTAAGGCCCGGGACACGTAATGAGCAGTTCTTC. It is translated as CASLRPGTRNEQFF. Full variable domain (missing parts from reference TRBV7-2 and TRBJ2-1): GAGVSQSPSNKVTEKGKDVELRCDPISGHTALYWYRQSLGQGLEFLIYFQGNSAPDKSGLPSDRFSAERTGGSVSTLTIQRTQQEDSAVYLCASLRPGTRNEQFFGPGTRLTVL.

This chain connects TRBV5-1 to TRBJ2-3; maybe TRBD2 (6 bases). V lost 1 base, J lost 2 bases, and 17 bases lay in between. The CDR3 contains 17 residues. The V gene's germline CDR1 is SGHRS and CDR2 YFSETQ. The CDR3 loop is CASSLFGLGRITDTQYF. CDR3 DNA sequence: TGCGCCAGCAGCTTGTTTGGGCTGGGGAGGATCACAGATACGCAGTATTTT.

The chain links TRBV7-2 to TRBJ1-1; weak D call: TRBD1 (6 bases). The CDR3 length is 19 residues. Deletions cut 5 bases from V and 1 base from J, with 26 bases between. Germline-derived CDR1 and CDR2 are SGHTA and FQGNSA. The CDR3 nucleotides are TGTGCCAGCAGCCCACGGGTTGTTGGGAGGGGGATGGGGAACACTGAAGCTTTCTTT. Protein product: CASSPRVVGRGMGNTEAFF.

CDR3: CASSEGSSGANVLTF. The DNA of the CDR3 is TGCGCCAGCAGTGAAGGGAGCTCTGGGGCCAACGTCCTGACTTTC. The chain uses TRBV10-1 and TRBJ2-6; D possibly corresponds to TRBD2 (5 bases). The CDR3 length is 15 residues. Germline V gene lookup returns CDR1 WNHNN and CDR2 SYGVQD (reference sequence). The germline V and J ends were trimmed by 3 bases and 0 bases, with 6 bases remaining between them.

This clone has a handful of counts. The genes are TRBV6-5 and TRBJ2-2, with D uncertain. Germline V CDR1 and CDR2: MNHEY, SVGAGI. Trimming cost V 5 bases and J 3 bases, with 10 bases left between them. This CDR3 is 14 amino acids long. The CDR3 sequence: CASSPDPDTGELFF. DNA for the CDR3: TGTGCCAGCAGTCCCGATCCGGACACCGGGGAGCTGTTTTTT.

The rearrangement links TRBV5-4 to TRBJ1-4; 7 bases match TRBD1. The V and J ends lost 4 bases and 4 bases, in that order; junction bases with no gene match: 4. Germline loops: CDR1 SGHNT, CDR2 YYREEE (reference sequence). The CDR3 runs 14 residues. The CDR3 is CASSPGTVNEKLFF. In DNA, the CDR3 is TGTGCCAGCAGCCCCGGGACAGTTAATGAAAAACTGTTTTTT.

The rearrangement links TRBV11-3 to TRBJ1-3; TRBD1 might be the D (5 bases). The CDR3 runs to 16 residues. V was clipped by 5 bases and J by 0 bases, with 14 bases between them. Per germline, CDR1 SGHNT and CDR2 YENEEA. The CDR3 DNA is TGTGCCAGCAGCCTACCCTACAGGACCTCTGGAAACACCATATATTTT. This gives the protein CASSLPYRTSGNTIYF.

The chain has TRBV30 and TRBJ1-5; unclear D gene. The CDR3 is made up of 14 amino acids. Trimming pared 1 base from V and 4 bases from J, leaving 11 bases between. CDR1 GTSNPN and CDR2 SVGIG come from the germline V gene (reference sequence). This chain's CDR3 is CAWSAGRGNQPQHF. CDR3 coding DNA: TGTGCCTGGAGTGCCGGTCGGGGTAATCAGCCCCAGCATTTT.

The chain carries TRBV5-1 and TRBJ2-6, with D tentatively TRBD1 (5 bases). The CDR3 is 15 amino acids. V gave up 2 bases and J gave up 1 base, with 7 bases separating them. Germline loops: CDR1 SGHRS, CDR2 YFSETQ. CDR3 nucleotides: TGCGCCAGCAGCTTCGCAGGGTCTGGGGCCAACGTCCTGACTTTC. Translation gives CASSFAGSGANVLTF.